This TCR beta chain was captured in a study of response to subunit inactivated influenza vaccine. This clonotype was detected many times. V dropped 0 bases and J dropped 7 bases, with 13 bases sitting between them. Germline V gene data show CDR1 as SGHRS and CDR2 as YFSETQ. This CDR3 has 15 residues. From the RT-PCR reads, TCRdb called clonotypes with MiXCR, one entry per CDR3 protein. The sample shows about 570,000 distinct CDR3 sequences, about 11% of them seen only once. These same records also appear under a second study, on T cells expressing NK-cell markers. From that study: The TCR beta cDNA came from 5'RACE template switching with UMIs.

This TCR was recovered from a man aged 45 to 65 who received an inactivated influenza vaccine. The sequencing here drew on PBMCs from blood, taken on the day of vaccination. The gene calls are TRBV5-1 and TRBJ2-2; D tentatively fits TRBD1 or TRBD2 (5 bases each). The chain's CDR3 is CASSLDSPRGGELFF. The CDR3 bases are TGCGCCAGCAGCTTGGACTCCCCGAGGGGCGGGGAGCTGTTTTTT.